The present entry profiles one TCR beta chain with its context. Its antigen is unidentified. immunoSEQ v3.0 was run at survey level. Libraries were prepared by immunoSEQ multiplex PCR; TCRdb keeps only in-frame clonotypes and omits some of them. The repertoire includes around 20,000 clones, around three quarters of them detected once, and about 9.3% sits in the top ten. These data originate in a study of long-term antiretroviral therapy in people with HIV. Across the whole study: The 2015 immediate-ART recommendation came about a decade after the earliest samples. Study-wide points: Post-treatment diversity went higher with ART but stayed below transplant donor controls. The study lacked data on ART adherence, viral resistance or therapy changes.

The sample was unsorted PBMCs, taken 0.5 years before starting antiretroviral therapy. This TCR came from a man aged 18 to 29 with HIV.

The CDR3 DNA reads as TGCGCCAGCAGTGGGACAGGGAACAATCAGCCCCAGCATTTT. Translation: CASSGTGNNQPQHF. V is TRBV10-2 and J is TRBJ1-5; 8 positions agree with TRBD1. This CDR3 has 14 amino acids. Germline V lookup: CDR1 WSHSY, CDR2 SAAADI. J lost 3 bases, V lost 4 bases, and 2 bases had no gene match.